This TCR beta chain came from a study of spatial heterogeneity in lung cancer. Sample time point: blood at routine non-recurrence follow-up after resection. MiXCR was run by TCRdb on the 5' RACE reads, yielding one entry per CDR3 protein. This sample has approximately 70,000 distinct CDR3 sequences, with approximately 9% found just once. This clonotype was counted many times. V was pared by 1 base and J by 3 bases, with 8 bases between. The CDR3 consists of 13 residues. Germline-derived CDR1 and CDR2 are SGHDT and YYEEEE. The clonotype comes from a female donor with early-stage non-small cell lung cancer. The chain has TRBV5-6 and TRBJ2-7, with no clear D. This sample comprised PBMCs, obtained at follow-up. CDR3 residues: CASSLISYYEQYF. The CDR3, as DNA: TGTGCCAGCAGCTTGATCTCCTACTACGAGCAGTACTTC. Variable domain in full (rest from reference TRBV5-6 and TRBJ2-7): DAGVTQSPTHLIKTRGQQVTLRCSPKSGHDTVSWYQQALGQGPQFIFQYYEEEERQRGNFPDRFSGHQFPNYSSELNVNALLLGDSALYLCASSLISYYEQYFGPGTRLTVT.